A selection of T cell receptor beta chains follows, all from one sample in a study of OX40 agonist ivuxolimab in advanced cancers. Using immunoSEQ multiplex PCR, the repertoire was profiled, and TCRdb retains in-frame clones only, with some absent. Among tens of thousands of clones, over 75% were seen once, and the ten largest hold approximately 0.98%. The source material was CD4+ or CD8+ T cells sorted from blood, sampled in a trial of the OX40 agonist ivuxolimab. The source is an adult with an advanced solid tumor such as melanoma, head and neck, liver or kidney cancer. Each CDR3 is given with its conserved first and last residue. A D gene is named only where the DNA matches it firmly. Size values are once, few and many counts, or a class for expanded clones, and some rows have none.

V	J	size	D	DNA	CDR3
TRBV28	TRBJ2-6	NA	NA	TGTGCCAGCAGCTATACACTAAGAAGCTCTGGGGCCAACGTCCTGACTTTC	CASSYTLRSSGANVLTF
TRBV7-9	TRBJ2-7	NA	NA	TGTGCCAGCAGCTTAGTCGGAGGGGTAGACTACGAGCAGTACTTC	CASSLVGGVDYEQYF
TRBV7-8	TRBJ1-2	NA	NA	TGTGCCAGCAGCTTAGTCACGAGGGGGTACTATGGCTACACCTTC	CASSLVTRGYYGYTF
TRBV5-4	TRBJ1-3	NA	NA	TGTGCCAGCAGCTTCTACACGAGCTCTGGAAACACCATATATTTT	CASSFYTSSGNTIYF
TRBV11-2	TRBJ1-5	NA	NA	TGTGCCAGCAGCCCCCCGGGACAGCCCCAGCATTTT	CASSPPGQPQHF
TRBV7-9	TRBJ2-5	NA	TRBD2	TGTGCCAGCAGCCGAAGATCTCCGGGACTAGCGGGAGGAAGGGAGACCCAGTACTTC	CASSRRSPGLAGGRETQYF
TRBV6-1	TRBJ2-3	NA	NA	TGTGCCAGCAGTGAAACCTTCGGGGCAGATACGCAGTATTTT	CASSETFGADTQYF
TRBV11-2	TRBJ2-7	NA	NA	TGTGCCAGCAGCTTATATGAAAGGCCGGGGGAGCGGGCCTACGAGCAGTACTTC	CASSLYERPGERAYEQYF
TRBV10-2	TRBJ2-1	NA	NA	TGCGCCAGCAGGCCCCTGGACTCGGCCGGATTCTTC	CASRPLDSAGFF
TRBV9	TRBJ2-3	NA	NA	TGTGCCAGCAGCCCACGGCGGACTAGCACAGATACGCAGTATTTT	CASSPRRTSTDTQYF
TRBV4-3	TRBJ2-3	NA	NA	TGCGCCAGCAGCCAAGAACGGGGACCAGATACGCAGTATTTT	CASSQERGPDTQYF
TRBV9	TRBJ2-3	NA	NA	TGTGCCAGCAGCGTAGACGCCGGGAATACGCAGTATTTT	CASSVDAGNTQYF
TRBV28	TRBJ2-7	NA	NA	TGTGCCAGCAGTACGACCGGGACACGATCCTACGAGCAGTACTTC	CASSTTGTRSYEQYF
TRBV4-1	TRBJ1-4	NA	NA	TGCGCCAGCAGCCAAGGGCCTGGCTTTGATGAAAAACTGTTTTTT	CASSQGPGFDEKLFF
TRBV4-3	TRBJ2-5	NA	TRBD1	TGCGCCAGCAGCCAAGATAGCCAGGGGGAAATGACCCAGTACTTC	CASSQDSQGEMTQYF
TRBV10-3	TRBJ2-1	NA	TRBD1	TGTGCCATCAGTGAAGGGCAGGGGGAGAATGAGCAGTTCTTC	CAISEGQGENEQFF
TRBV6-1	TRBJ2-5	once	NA	TGTGCCAGCAGAATCTTATTAGAGACCCAGTACTTC	CASRILLETQYF
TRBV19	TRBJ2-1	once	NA	TGTGCCAGTAGTAGGCTAGCCCAAGCCGGGTACAATGAGCAGTTCTTC	CASSRLAQAGYNEQFF
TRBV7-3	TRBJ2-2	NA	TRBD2	TGTGCCAGCAGCCCCGGACTAGCGGGAGTGACCGGGGAGCTGTTTTTT	CASSPGLAGVTGELFF
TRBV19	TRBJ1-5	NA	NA	TGTGCCAGTACCTCAGACTCTGGCAATCAGCCCCAGCATTTT	CASTSDSGNQPQHF
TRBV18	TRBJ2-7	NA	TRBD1	TGTGCCAGCTCCCCAAATCAGGGGACAGGGGACTACGAGCAGTACTTC	CASSPNQGTGDYEQYF
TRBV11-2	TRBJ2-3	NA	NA	TGTGCCAGCAGCAAAGGAGGGGGGACAGATACGCAGTATTTT	CASSKGGGTDTQYF
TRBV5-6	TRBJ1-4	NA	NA	TGTGCCAGCAGCTTGGCCCGCGACCGGCCCTTAGAAAAACTGTTTTTT	CASSLARDRPLEKLFF
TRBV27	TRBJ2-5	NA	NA	TGTGCCAGCAGTTCCAAAACCTACGGCGGAGAGACCCAGTACTTC	CASSSKTYGGETQYF
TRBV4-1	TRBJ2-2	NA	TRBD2	TGCGCCAGCAGCCAAGTGGGGGGGACCGGGGAGCTGTTTTTT	CASSQVGGTGELFF
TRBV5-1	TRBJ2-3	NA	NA	TGCGCCAGCAGCTTACGGGGTAACACAGATACGCAGTATTTT	CASSLRGNTDTQYF
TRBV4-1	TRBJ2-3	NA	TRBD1	TGCGCCAGCAGCCGGATTGGTAGGACAGGGAACACAGATACGCAGTATTTT	CASSRIGRTGNTDTQYF
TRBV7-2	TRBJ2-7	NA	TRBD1	TGTGCCAGCAGCTTAGCGGGCCCCAGGGGGACCTACGAGCAGTACTTC	CASSLAGPRGTYEQYF
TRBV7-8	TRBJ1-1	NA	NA	TGTGCCAGCAGCTTGCCCCGGGTAAGTCTGGGCACTGAAGCTTTCTTT	CASSLPRVSLGTEAFF
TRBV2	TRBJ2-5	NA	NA	TGTGCCAGCAGTGAAAGGACAGCTAGCCAAGAGACCCAGTACTTC	CASSERTASQETQYF
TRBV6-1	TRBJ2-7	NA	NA	TGTGCCAGCAGCCGGGACACCTCCCTTCTCGAGCAGTACTTC	CASSRDTSLLEQYF
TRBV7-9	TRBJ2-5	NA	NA	TGTGCCAGCAGCTTAGGGGGGGCCCAAGAGACCCAGTACTTC	CASSLGGAQETQYF
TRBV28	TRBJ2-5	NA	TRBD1	TGTGCCAGCAGTTTAATTCCCGGGACAGGAGGCTCCCTATCGGGGACCCAGTACTTC	CASSLIPGTGGSLSGTQYF
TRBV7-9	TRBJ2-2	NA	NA	TGTGCCAGCAGCTTAGGGGGTTTGGAGGGTCGCACCGGGGAGCTGTTTTTT	CASSLGGLEGRTGELFF
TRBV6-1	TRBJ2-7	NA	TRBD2	TGTGCCAGCAGTGAAGCGTTGGCTAGCGGGTTCTACGAGCAGTACTTC	CASSEALASGFYEQYF
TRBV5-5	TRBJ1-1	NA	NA	TGTGCCAGCAGCTTAAGCGTGATGAACACTGAAGCTTTCTTT	CASSLSVMNTEAFF
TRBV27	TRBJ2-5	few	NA	TGTGCCAGCAGCTTACAGGGATGGCAAGAGACCCAGTACTTC	CASSLQGWQETQYF
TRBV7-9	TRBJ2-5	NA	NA	TGTGCCAGCAGCTTGGGCTATAGAGAGACCCAGTACTTC	CASSLGYRETQYF
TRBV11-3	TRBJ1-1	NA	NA	TGTGCCAGCAGCGCCGACACGGATGAAGCTTTCTTT	CASSADTDEAFF
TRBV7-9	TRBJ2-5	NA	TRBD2	TGTGCCAGCATGGGAGGGTTGTTAGAGACCCAGTACTTC	CASMGGLLETQYF
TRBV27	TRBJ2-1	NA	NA	TGTGCCAGTCAGACAGGTTGGGGCGGGAATGTGCAGTTCTTC	CASQTGWGGNVQFF
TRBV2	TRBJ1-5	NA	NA	TGTGCCAGCAACTCTCAGGGCGGCAGCAATCAGCCCCAGCATTTT	CASNSQGGSNQPQHF
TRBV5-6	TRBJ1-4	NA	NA	TGTGCCAGCAGCTTGTTCCGTGGAAAACTGTTTTTT	CASSLFRGKLFF
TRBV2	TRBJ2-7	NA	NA	TGTGCCAGCAGTGAGGGACCTGTCTACGAGCAGTACTTC	CASSEGPVYEQYF
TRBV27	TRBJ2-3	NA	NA	TGTGCCAGCAGTTTGAGGTGGCGTGATACGCAGTATTTT	CASSLRWRDTQYF
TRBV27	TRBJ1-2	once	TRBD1	TGTGCCAGCAGTCTACGACAGGGGCCAAACTATGGCTACACCTTC	CASSLRQGPNYGYTF
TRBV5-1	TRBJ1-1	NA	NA	TGCGCCAGCAGCTTGGAATTTGGGGGGTTGAACACTGAAGCTTTCTTT	CASSLEFGGLNTEAFF
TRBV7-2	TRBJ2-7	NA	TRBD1	TGTGCCAGCAGCTTATCTGGGACAGGAACAACCTACGAGCAGTACTTC	CASSLSGTGTTYEQYF
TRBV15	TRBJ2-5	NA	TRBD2	TGTGCCACCAGCAGAGACCTAGCGGGAGTGGAGACCCAGTACTTC	CATSRDLAGVETQYF